What follows are 7 T cell receptor beta chains derived from one specimen sequenced in a study of blood T cells in healthy people across ages. Together with a sample-barcoded 5' primer, a J-beta primer mix was included in a second PCR lasting roughly 6 to 12 cycles. MiXCR, applied by TCRdb to the 5' RACE reads, yields one record per CDR3 protein. The sample holds some 750,000 distinct CDR3 sequences, about 20% seen once. The sample consisted of blood. The receptors come from a man in his 70s in good health.

This clonotype came up a few times. The chain employs TRBV7-9 and TRBJ2-5, with D possibly being TRBD2 (6 bases). Germline CDR1 is SEHNR and CDR2 is FQNEAQ (reference sequence). The CDR3 covers 17 residues. With 5 bases removed from V and 1 base from J, the gap between germline ends came to 20 bases. The CDR3 DNA reads TGTGCCAGCAGCCCCATGGGGCTAGCGAGAATCCAAGAGACCCAGTACTTC. This codes for CASSPMGLARIQETQYF.

Regarding this clonotype: Because it lacks the conserved phenylalanine or tryptophan at the end, this CDR3 is likely a read error. The V call is TRBV12-3 or TRBV12-4, the J call TRBJ2-3, with D possibly matching TRBD2 (5 bases). V lost 4 bases, J lost 4 bases, and 6 bases lay in between. The CDR3 loop spans 12 amino acids. CDR3 sequence: CASSSSPDTQYS. For the CDR3, the DNA is TGTGCCAGCAGTTCTAGCCCAGATACGCAGTATTCT.

This clonotype showed up many times. This chain joins TRBV7-2 and TRBJ2-1; 12 positions match TRBD1. V was clipped by 5 bases and J by 7 bases; unmatched bases: 9. The CDR3 covers 16 residues. In germline, CDR1 is SGHTA, CDR2 FQGNSA. In DNA form, the CDR3 reads TGTGCCAGCAGCCACCCTTGGGGACAGGGGGCGAATGAGCAGTTCTTC. Encoded protein: CASSHPWGQGANEQFF.

This chain connects TRBV28 to TRBJ1-4; D unclear. Trimming removed 5 bases at V and 13 bases at J, with 20 bases between. The germline V gene has CDR1 MDHEN and CDR2 SYDVKM. This CDR3 region has 14 residues. The CDR3 bases are TGTGCCAGCAGTCCCCATAGGCCGGACGGTGGACTGTTTTTT. Its translation is CASSPHRPDGGLFF.

This clonotype was counted a few times. The V and J genes are TRBV3-1 and TRBJ1-2; D perhaps matches TRBD1 (6 bases). Trimming shortened V by 1 base and J by 7 bases, and 16 bases separated the two germline ends. Germline CDR1 and CDR2: LGHDT and YNNKEL (reference sequence). The CDR3 has 15 amino acids. For the CDR3, the DNA is TGTGCCAGCAGCCAAGGGACCAGGGGTTCTTCTGGCTACACCTTC. It yields the protein CASSQGTRGSSGYTF. Looking up the rest from reference TRBV3-1 and TRBJ1-2 gives the full variable domain: DTAVSQTPKYLVTQMGNDKSIKCEQNLGHDTMYWYKQDSKKFLKIMFSYNNKELIINETVPNRFSPKSPDKAHLNLHINSLELGDSAVYFCASSQGTRGSSGYTFGSGTRLTVV.

The V call is TRBV5-1, the J call TRBJ2-2; 7 nucleotides line up with TRBD1. After removal of 0 bases from V and 6 bases from J, the junction contained 5 bases not matched to a gene. There are 15 residues in the CDR3. Per germline, CDR1 SGHRS and CDR2 YFSETQ. This CDR3 reads CASSLGFGTAGELFF. The CDR3 bases are TGCGCCAGCAGCTTGGGTTTTGGGACAGCCGGGGAGCTGTTTTTT.

CDR3 bases: TGTGCCAGCAGCTTAAGCCGACTAGCGGGAGTTGATACGCAGTATTTT. Protein: CASSLSRLAGVDTQYF. The chain has TRBV7-9 and TRBJ2-3; 12 bases align to TRBD2. Losses at the gene ends were 2 bases for V and 6 bases for J; bases not matched to a gene: 6. This CDR3 has 16 amino acids. Germline CDR1 and CDR2: SEHNR and FQNEAQ (reference sequence).